A single sample is the source of the 29 T cell receptor beta chains below, sequenced in a study of blood T cell repertoires in COVID-19 (dated by TCRdb to the early 2020s). Receptors were amplified or captured by the immunoSEQ multiplex PCR assay. Not all clones reach the TCRdb copy of this immuneACCESS table, which keeps in-frame sequences only. Checked studies attribute under half of the gap to unresolved V genes and leave the rest unexplained. Recorded for this sample are 100,000 or so clones; roughly 86% of them occurred a single time. Together, the top ten hold around 6.5% of the sample. Sequences were obtained from peripheral blood. Receptor source: a woman aged 55-70 years with acute or convalescent COVID-19.

The chain combines TRBV5-6 with TRBJ2-3; 12 bases match TRBD2. CDR3 length: 15 residues. The V and J ends lost 4 bases and 3 bases, in that order; junction bases with no gene match: 3. The germline V gene encodes CDR1 SGHDT and CDR2 YYEEEE. In DNA, the CDR3 is TGTGCCAGCAGCCTAGGACTAGCGGGGACAGATACGCAGTATTTT. This translates into CASSLGLAGTDTQYF.

The rearrangement joins TRBV14 to TRBJ2-1; 8 bases line up with TRBD2. Trimming removed 0 bases from V and 4 bases from J; junction bases left unmatched: 5. The CDR3 length is 16 residues. Germline V gene sequence: CDR1 SGHDN, CDR2 FVKESK. For the CDR3, the DNA is TGTGCCAGCAGCCAAGAGAGATTAGCGGGGTACAATGAGCAGTTCTTC. Translation gives CASSQERLAGYNEQFF.

This rearrangement joins TRBV24-1 to TRBJ2-1, with D perhaps matching TRBD1 (6 bases). Trimming left V 4 bases short and J 10 bases short, with 13 bases between. CDR1 is KGHDR, CDR2 SFDVKD, per germline. The CDR3 contains 13 residues. The CDR3 DNA reads TGTGCCACCAGTGAACCACAGGGCCGGGAGCAGTTCTTC. Its protein is CATSEPQGREQFF.

This clone was picked up one time. The chain is built from TRBV2 and TRBJ1-2; 7 positions agree with TRBD1. V gave up 5 bases and J gave up 7 bases; unmatched junction bases: 4. Germline assignment: CDR1 SNHLY and CDR2 FYNNEI. There are 12 residues in the CDR3. CDR3 amino acids: CASSNDRVGYTF. The CDR3, as DNA: TGTGCCAGCAGTAACGACAGGGTTGGCTACACCTTC.

The DNA of the CDR3 is TGTGCCAGCAGCAACTTTCCTGAGCAGTTCTTC. As protein: CASSNFPEQFF. This chain joins TRBV5-4 and TRBJ2-1; D remains unclear. V lost 4 bases to trimming and J lost 9 bases, with 8 bases between them. The CDR3 has 11 residues. Germline values: CDR1 SGHNT, CDR2 YYREEE (reference sequence).

This chain links TRBV13 with TRBJ1-2; perhaps TRBD1 as D (6 bases). From germline, CDR1 is PRHDT and CDR2 FYEKMQ (reference sequence). The CDR3 contains 14 residues. Between the trimmed V and J ends, which lost 5 bases and 4 bases, there was a span of 14 bases. DNA for the CDR3: TGTGCCAGCAGCGATTCACAGGGTACCTATGGCTACACCTTC. Translating it yields CASSDSQGTYGYTF.

A remark on this clone: At the DNA level, this CDR3 is encoded by other sequences in the same sample as well. The chain recombines TRBV5-1 with TRBJ2-7, with 11 bases matching TRBD1. V was clipped by 3 bases and J by 2 bases; unmatched bases: 1. Germline CDR1 is SGHRS and CDR2 is YFSETQ. The length of the CDR3 is 14 residues. CDR3 protein: CASSSGQGAYEQYF. CDR3 nucleotides: TGCGCCAGCAGCTCGGGACAGGGGGCCTACGAGCAGTACTTC.

The chain links TRBV12-3 or TRBV12-4 to TRBJ1-1; 10 positions agree with TRBD1. V was clipped by 7 bases and J by 4 bases; unmatched bases: 3. The CDR3 has 13 amino acids. The CDR3 region is CASTRTGGTEAFF. The CDR3 region has the DNA TGTGCCAGCACCAGGACAGGGGGCACTGAAGCTTTCTTT.

The chain joins TRBV3-1 (or the pseudogene TRBV3-2) to TRBJ2-3; 12 positions match TRBD2. Germline assignment: CDR1 LGHDT and CDR2 YNNKEL (reference sequence). The CDR3 extends over 16 amino acids. V shed 1 base and J 6 bases; nucleotides not matched to a gene: 5. The CDR3 spells CASSQGLAGGSDTQYF. CDR3 DNA: TGTGCCAGCAGCCAAGGGCTAGCGGGAGGGTCTGATACGCAGTATTTT.

This clone appeared once. The rearrangement links TRBV7-2 to TRBJ1-3; the D gene is possibly TRBD1 (6 bases). The CDR3 length is 15 residues. V was pared by 1 base and J by 2 bases, with 9 bases between. Germline values: CDR1 SGHTA, CDR2 FQGNSA. The CDR3 spells CASSLVGQTGNTIYF. The CDR3 nucleotides read TGTGCCAGCAGCTTAGTTGGACAGACTGGAAACACCATATATTTT.

The chain recombines TRBV28 with TRBJ1-5; TRBD1 matches at 9 bases. The CDR3 spans 16 residues. The junction had 11 bases not matched to a gene; V was cut back by 8 bases and J by 3 bases. Germline loops: CDR1 MDHEN, CDR2 SYDVKM. The chain's CDR3 is CASSTPRTGVNQPQHF. The DNA of the CDR3 is TGTGCCAGCTCTACCCCCAGGACAGGGGTCAATCAGCCCCAGCATTTT.

V is TRBV19 and J is TRBJ1-4; D is perhaps TRBD1 (5 bases). The V and J ends lost 2 bases and 7 bases respectively, with 14 bases between them. Germline V lookup: CDR1 LNHDA, CDR2 SQIVND (reference sequence). The CDR3 has 15 residues. CDR3 region: CASSISAGRTEKLFF. The CDR3 nucleotides are TGTGCCAGTAGTATAAGTGCAGGGCGGACTGAAAAACTGTTTTTT.

As to this clone: The sample holds other DNA sequences that translate to the same CDR3. The V call is TRBV6-5, the J call TRBJ1-1, with TRBD1 identical over 8 bases. CDR3 size: 14 residues. From germline, CDR1 is MNHEY and CDR2 SVGAGI. Trimming cost V 6 bases and J 0 bases; bases outside gene matches: 3. The CDR3 is CASRGTGMNTEAFF. CDR3 nucleotide sequence: TGTGCCAGCAGGGGGACAGGCATGAACACTGAAGCTTTCTTT.

This chain uses TRBV6-5 with TRBJ1-2, with D possibly matching TRBD1 (6 bases). Germline V CDR1 and CDR2: MNHEY, SVGAGI. This CDR3 is built from 15 residues. Trimming pared 5 bases from V and 2 bases from J, leaving 15 bases between. Here the CDR3 DNA reads TGTGCCAGCAGTCCCGGGACATTTGGCAACTATGGCTACACCTTC. It translates to CASSPGTFGNYGYTF.

The chain employs TRBV19 and TRBJ2-5; the D gene is possibly TRBD1 (7 bases). V gave up 5 bases and J gave up 4 bases, with 20 bases separating them. The CDR3 has 16 residues. In germline, CDR1 is LNHDA, CDR2 SQIVND (reference sequence). The CDR3 loop is CASSSWTGGQTETQYF. CDR3 DNA sequence: TGTGCCAGTAGTTCGTGGACAGGAGGGCAAACAGAGACCCAGTACTTC.

V gene TRBV9 combines with J gene TRBJ2-1; 10 bases agree with TRBD2. The CDR3 runs to 15 residues. Germline V gene sequence: CDR1 SGDLS, CDR2 YYNGEE. V lost 5 bases, J lost 2 bases, and 4 bases stayed unmatched. The CDR3 DNA follows: TGTGCCAGCAGTTCCGGACTAGCGGCCTACAATGAGCAGTTCTTC. This translates into CASSSGLAAYNEQFF.

This clone was picked up a small number of times. The V gene is TRBV7-9, the J gene TRBJ2-1; perhaps TRBD1 as D (6 bases). Germline CDR1 SEHNR, CDR2 FQNEAQ (reference sequence). CDR3 length: 15 amino acids. V was pared by 1 base and J by 10 bases, with 17 bases between. The chain's CDR3 is CASSLGDGQTLEQFF. The CDR3 DNA is TGTGCCAGCAGCTTAGGCGACGGACAGACTTTGGAGCAGTTCTTC.

The gene calls are TRBV19 and TRBJ1-1, with D hard to call. The CDR3 is made up of 14 amino acids. Germline CDR1 LNHDA, CDR2 SQIVND (reference sequence). V was trimmed by 3 bases and J by 5 bases, leaving 13 bases between them. The CDR3 nucleotides read TGTGCCAGTAGTATTTTTCTGGGAGAAACTGAAGCTTTCTTT. Translated: CASSIFLGETEAFF.

The CDR3 nucleotides are TGTGCCAGCAGGAAGGACAGGTGGTCCTACGAGCAGTACGTC. Its translation: CASRKDRWSYEQYV. The V gene is TRBV6-5, the J gene TRBJ2-7, with TRBD1 matching over 7 bases. Per the germline V gene, CDR1 is MNHEY and CDR2 is SVGAGI. CDR3 size: 14 residues. V shed 6 bases, J shed 1 base, and the junction held 6 bases outside the gene matches.

The chain uses TRBV5-1 and TRBJ1-3; D call uncertain. The V gene's germline CDR1 is SGHRS and CDR2 YFSETQ. This CDR3 comprises 16 residues. The germline V and J ends were trimmed by 3 bases and 2 bases, with 15 bases remaining between them. CDR3: CASSSATPRTGNTIYF. The CDR3, as DNA: TGCGCCAGCAGCTCCGCGACACCGAGAACTGGAAACACCATATATTTT.

The genes are TRBV6-1 and TRBJ1-1, with TRBD1 as a possible D gene (6 bases). CDR1 and CDR2 (germline): MNHNS, SASEGT. This CDR3 comprises 14 residues. Trimming removed 3 bases at V and 6 bases at J, with 14 bases between. DNA of the CDR3: TGTGCCAGCAGTGATTGGGGGGGGCGGTCTGAAGCTTTCTTT. Translating it yields CASSDWGGRSEAFF.

V is TRBV5-6 and J is TRBJ1-2, with 8 bases matching TRBD1. Germline V gene lookup returns CDR1 SGHDT and CDR2 YYEEEE. Unmatched junction bases numbered 9, after V lost 4 bases and J lost 7 bases. CDR3 size: 14 residues. CDR3 nucleotides: TGTGCCAGCAGCCATGACAGGGGAAATTCTGGCTACACCTTC. This translates into CASSHDRGNSGYTF. The full variable domain, completed using reference TRBV5-6 and TRBJ1-2, is DAGVTQSPTHLIKTRGQQVTLRCSPKSGHDTVSWYQQALGQGPQFIFQYYEEEERQRGNFPDRFSGHQFPNYSSELNVNALLLGDSALYLCASSHDRGNSGYTFGSGTRLTVV.

The V call is TRBV3-1 (or the pseudogene TRBV3-2), the J call TRBJ2-7; TRBD2 matches 13 bases. With V trimmed by 4 bases and J by 4 bases, 13 bases remained unmatched. This CDR3 region has 18 residues. Germline CDR1 LGHDT, CDR2 YNNKEL (reference sequence). In DNA form, the CDR3 reads TGTGCCAGCAGCCCGGGACTAGCGGGGCTTGTGATCAATTACGAGCAGTACTTC. Amino acids: CASSPGLAGLVINYEQYF.

The chain combines TRBV5-4 with TRBJ2-2; 7 nucleotides align to TRBD2. This CDR3 is 14 amino acids long. The germline gives CDR1 SGHNT, CDR2 YYREEE (reference sequence). V gave up 1 base and J gave up 4 bases; unmatched junction bases: 1. The CDR3 here is CASSLRGVTGELFF. The CDR3 nucleotides read TGTGCCAGCAGCTTGCGGGGGGTCACCGGGGAGCTGTTTTTT.

V is TRBV25-1 and J is TRBJ2-1; a possible D gene is TRBD2 (6 bases). The CDR3 consists of 14 residues. Per the germline V gene, CDR1 is MGHDK and CDR2 is SYGVNS. Trimming removed 6 bases at V and 5 bases at J, with 14 bases between. The CDR3 reads CASRSRDSNNEQFF. In DNA, the CDR3 is TGTGCCAGCAGGAGTCGGGACTCAAACAATGAGCAGTTCTTC.

V usage is TRBV5-1 and J usage is TRBJ2-1, with 7 positions matching TRBD2. Trimming at V came to 3 bases and at J to 8 bases, leaving 8 bases not matched to a gene. Germline CDR1 reads SGHRS; CDR2 reads YFSETQ. This CDR3 has 14 amino acids. CDR3 nucleotide sequence: TGCGCCAGCAGCTGGGGGGAGGGCCTAGATGAGCAGTTCTTC. Its protein product is CASSWGEGLDEQFF. The variable domain in full, with the rest retrieved from reference TRBV5-1 and TRBJ2-1, is KAGVTQTPRYLIKTRGQQVTLSCSPISGHRSVSWYQQTPGQGLQFLFEYFSETQRNKGNFPGRFSGRQFSNSRSEMNVSTLELGDSALYLCASSWGEGLDEQFFGPGTRLTVL.

J is TRBJ1-5 and V is TRBV2; D may be TRBD1 (5 bases). Germline V gives CDR1 SNHLY, CDR2 FYNNEI. This CDR3 contains 16 residues. V was shortened by 5 bases and J by 1 base, with 15 bases between the two germline ends. CDR3 region: CASSYRPWRSNQPQHF. DNA for the CDR3: TGTGCCAGCAGTTACAGGCCTTGGAGAAGCAATCAGCCCCAGCATTTT.

This clone was found once. This chain links TRBV10-3 with TRBJ1-4; 8 bases agree with TRBD1. From germline, CDR1 is ENHRY and CDR2 SYGVKD. V lost 8 bases, J lost 0 bases, and 17 bases stayed unmatched. This CDR3 is 19 amino acids long. Here the CDR3 reads CAIAPTGTGRGATNEKLFF. The CDR3 DNA reads as TGTGCCATCGCACCAACCGGGACAGGACGAGGAGCAACTAATGAAAAACTGTTTTTT.

This chain links TRBV5-1 with TRBJ1-4, with D unresolved. V lost 0 bases to trimming and J lost 5 bases, with 11 bases between them. Per germline, CDR1 SGHRS and CDR2 YFSETQ. This CDR3 has 15 amino acids. CDR3 sequence (DNA): TGCGCCAGCAGCTTGGCCCCGGGATCGAATGAAAAACTGTTTTTT. Its translation is CASSLAPGSNEKLFF.